This is a list of T cell receptor beta chains from one sample in a study of graft-versus-host responses after intestinal transplantation. The table came from immunoSEQ multiplex PCR; TCRdb's copy has only in-frame clones and leaves some out. Of more than 20,000 clones in the sample, approximately 85% were seen once. This specimen consisted of PBMCs, obtained approximately 450 days after intestinal transplant. These receptors came from a human patient who received an intestinal transplant, so some T cells may come from the graft donor. Both conserved end residues are part of each CDR3. D genes are given only for firm matches. Expanded clones get a size class; other rows say once, few or many, or leave the size out.

CDR3 protein	CDR3 DNA	J gene	D gene	clone size	V gene
CASSPGEREGDEQYF	TGTGCCAGCAGCCCCGGGGAGCGGGAGGGAGACGAGCAGTACTTC	TRBJ2-7	TRBD2	NA	TRBV6-5
CASSFQGSKETQYF	TGTGCCAGCAGCTTTCAGGGCTCGAAGGAGACCCAGTACTTC	TRBJ2-5	NA	NA	TRBV11-2
CASSVAGAGANVLTF	TGTGCCAGCAGCGTAGCGGGAGCTGGGGCCAACGTCCTGACTTTC	TRBJ2-6	NA	NA	TRBV9
CASSLTGPNTEAFF	TGCGCCAGCAGCCTGACAGGGCCGAACACTGAAGCTTTCTTT	TRBJ1-1	TRBD1	NA	TRBV5-1
CASSRSSGATTDTQYF	TGTGCCAGCTCACGGTCTAGTGGAGCGACCACAGATACGCAGTATTTT	TRBJ2-3	NA	NA	TRBV18
CASTPGGVYGYTF	TGTGCCAGCACCCCCGGGGGGGTATATGGCTACACCTTC	TRBJ1-2	NA	NA	TRBV28
CAISALPGDRGFWRPEAFF	TGTGCCATCAGTGCCTTACCTGGGGACAGGGGATTTTGGAGGCCTGAAGCTTTCTTT	TRBJ1-1	TRBD1	NA	TRBV10-3
CASSSPGQNQPQHF	TGTGCCAGCAGCTCCCCGGGACAGAATCAGCCCCAGCATTTT	TRBJ1-5	TRBD1	NA	TRBV7-9
CASSPMGKVTRALQETQYF	TGTGCCAGCTCACCAATGGGGAAGGTGACTAGGGCACTCCAAGAGACCCAGTACTTC	TRBJ2-5	NA	NA	TRBV18
CASSLYKGQETQYF	TGTGCCAGCAGCTTATACAAAGGACAAGAGACCCAGTACTTC	TRBJ2-5	NA	few	TRBV7-8
CASSQVKKHGANVLTF	TGTGCCAGCAGCCAAGTCAAAAAGCATGGGGCCAACGTCCTGACTTTC	TRBJ2-6	NA	NA	TRBV4-2
CSVAGTSGSKFF	TGCAGCGTCGCTGGGACTAGCGGGAGTAAGTTCTTC	TRBJ2-1	TRBD2	once	TRBV29-1
CASSSPGTDTQYF	TGTGCCAGCAGCTCACCGGGCACAGATACGCAGTATTTT	TRBJ2-3	NA	NA	TRBV6-5
CASSPYAGTYGYTF	TGTGCCAGCAGCCCCTACGCAGGAACCTATGGCTACACCTTC	TRBJ1-2	NA	NA	TRBV7-4
CASNVAGGFEQFF	TGTGCCAGCAACGTAGCGGGAGGATTTGAGCAGTTCTTC	TRBJ2-1	TRBD2	NA	TRBV7-9
CASSIMAANQPQHF	TGTGCCAGTAGTATAATGGCGGCGAATCAGCCCCAGCATTTT	TRBJ1-5	NA	NA	TRBV19
CASSVGNNYGYTF	TGTGCCAGCAGTGTGGGGAACAACTATGGCTACACCTTC	TRBJ1-2	NA	NA	TRBV6-4
CSGGDRVTQYF	TGCAGCGGGGGGGACAGGGTTACCCAGTACTTC	TRBJ2-5	TRBD1	NA	TRBV29-1
CASSPDAISSYNEQFF	TGTGCCAGCAGTCCGGACGCCATCAGCTCCTACAATGAGCAGTTCTTC	TRBJ2-1	NA	NA	TRBV25-1
CASRRQGKGYTF	TGTGCCAGCAGAAGACAGGGGAAAGGCTACACCTTC	TRBJ1-2	TRBD1	NA	TRBV28
CASRAQRWDTEAFF	TGTGCCAGCAGGGCACAGCGGTGGGACACTGAAGCTTTCTTT	TRBJ1-1	NA	NA	TRBV2
CASSLYFVAGANYEQYF	TGTGCCAGCAGTTTATATTTCGTGGCAGGGGCTAACTACGAGCAGTACTTC	TRBJ2-7	NA	NA	TRBV27
CASSEVRDRGLNEQFF	TGTGCCAGCAGTGAAGTCCGGGACAGGGGTTTAAATGAGCAGTTCTTC	TRBJ2-1	TRBD1	NA	TRBV6-1
CASSLSRDRGQNTGELFF	TGTGCCAGCAGCTTATCCCGGGACAGGGGGCAGAACACCGGGGAGCTGTTTTTT	TRBJ2-2	TRBD1	NA	TRBV7-3
CASSEGFGYTGELFF	TGTGCCAGCAGTGAAGGATTCGGCTACACCGGGGAGCTGTTTTTT	TRBJ2-2	NA	NA	TRBV6-1
CASSLMGQGTDEQFF	TGTGCCAGCAGTTTAATGGGACAGGGTACAGATGAGCAGTTCTTC	TRBJ2-1	TRBD1	NA	TRBV27
CASRPQGTGANVLTF	TGTGCCAGCAGGCCCCAGGGTACCGGGGCCAACGTCCTGACTTTC	TRBJ2-6	NA	NA	TRBV6-1
CASSEGIKLSYEQYF	TGTGCCAGCAGTGAAGGGATTAAACTCTCCTACGAGCAGTACTTC	TRBJ2-7	NA	NA	TRBV6-1
CASNGRDSPYGYTF	TGTGCCAGCAATGGACGGGACAGCCCCTATGGCTACACCTTC	TRBJ1-2	TRBD1	NA	TRBV6-4
CASSIFDPHGKTYGYTF	TGTGCCAGCAGTATTTTTGACCCACACGGAAAGACCTATGGCTACACCTTC	TRBJ1-2	NA	NA	TRBV6-4
CASRAGGEQYF	TGTGCCAGCAGGGCAGGGGGCGAGCAGTACTTC	TRBJ2-7	TRBD1	once	TRBV5-4
CASSDYGTGEYEQYF	TGTGCCAGCAGTGATTACGGGACAGGGGAATACGAGCAGTACTTC	TRBJ2-7	TRBD1	NA	TRBV6-6
CASTPDGNNYGYTF	TGTGCCAGCACCCCGGACGGGAATAACTATGGCTACACCTTC	TRBJ1-2	NA	NA	TRBV6-5
CASSRQGAGGYTF	TGTGCCAGCAGCCGACAGGGGGCTGGGGGCTACACCTTC	TRBJ1-2	TRBD1	NA	TRBV6-5
CASNWGAGANVLTF	TGTGCCAGTAATTGGGGCGCTGGGGCCAACGTCCTGACTTTC	TRBJ2-6	NA	NA	TRBV19
CASSLYGTGKTDTQYF	TGTGCCAGCAGTTTATATGGGACAGGGAAAACAGATACGCAGTATTTT	TRBJ2-3	TRBD1	NA	TRBV28
CASSQDSGGANEQFF	TGTGCCAGCAGCCAAGATAGCGGGGGGGCCAATGAGCAGTTCTTC	TRBJ2-1	TRBD2	NA	TRBV4-2
CASRTGVANEQFF	TGCGCCAGCAGAACGGGAGTGGCCAATGAGCAGTTCTTC	TRBJ2-1	NA	NA	TRBV10-1
CASRPQGSYGYTF	TGTGCCAGCAGGCCACAGGGGTCCTATGGCTACACCTTC	TRBJ1-2	TRBD1	NA	TRBV6-1
CASSGLSGRHSGANVLTF	TGTGCCAGCAGCGGCCTAAGCGGGAGACACTCTGGGGCCAACGTCCTGACTTTC	TRBJ2-6	TRBD2	NA	TRBV9